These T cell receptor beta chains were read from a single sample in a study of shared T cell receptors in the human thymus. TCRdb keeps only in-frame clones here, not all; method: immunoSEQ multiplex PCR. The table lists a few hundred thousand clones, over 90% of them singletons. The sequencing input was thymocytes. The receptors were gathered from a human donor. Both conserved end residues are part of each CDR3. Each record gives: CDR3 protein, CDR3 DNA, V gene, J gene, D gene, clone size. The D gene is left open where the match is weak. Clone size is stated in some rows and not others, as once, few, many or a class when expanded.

CASSHGLVANIQYF	TGTGCCAGCAGTCACGGGCTGGTCGCTAACATTCAGTACTTC	TRBV6-5	TRBJ2-4	.	.
CASSLFSRGGNQPQHF	TGTGCCAGCAGTTTATTCTCCAGGGGAGGAAATCAGCCCCAGCATTTT	TRBV28	TRBJ1-5	.	.
CASSPPGLAGFPGFF	TGTGCCAGCTCACCACCCGGACTAGCGGGATTCCCAGGGTTCTTC	TRBV18	TRBJ2-1	TRBD2	.
CSVEGLGGTDTQYF	TGCAGCGTTGAAGGGTTGGGGGGCACAGATACGCAGTATTTT	TRBV29-1	TRBJ2-3	.	.
CASSEESRRGYYEQYF	TGTGCCAGCAGTGAAGAAAGTCGGAGAGGCTACTACGAGCAGTACTTC	TRBV6-1	TRBJ2-7	.	once
CASSYGGRPAGDTQYF	TGTGCCAGCAGCTATGGGGGTCGGCCAGCCGGGGATACGCAGTATTTT	TRBV11-3	TRBJ2-3	.	.
CASSPWTGRGRDNEKLFF	TGTGCCAGCAGCCCATGGACAGGTCGGGGGAGAGACAATGAAAAACTGTTTTTT	TRBV9	TRBJ1-4	TRBD1	.
CARAGQNSNQPQHF	TGTGCCAGGGCCGGACAGAATAGCAATCAGCCCCAGCATTTT	TRBV5-4	TRBJ1-5	.	.
CASSPPWANVLTF	TGTGCCAGCAGCCCCCCCTGGGCCAACGTCCTGACTTTC	TRBV9	TRBJ2-6	.	once
CASSQDPNLSNQPQHF	TGCGCCAGCAGCCAAGATCCTAACTTGAGCAATCAGCCCCAGCATTTT	TRBV4-1	TRBJ1-5	.	.
CASSPTGVSDTQYF	TGTGCCAGCAGTCCTACAGGGGTCTCAGATACGCAGTATTTT	TRBV27	TRBJ2-3	TRBD1	.
CATSRTSGSTDTQYF	TGTGCCACCAGCAGGACTAGCGGTAGCACAGATACGCAGTATTTT	TRBV15	TRBJ2-3	TRBD2	.
CASRESGRTHNEQFF	TGTGCCAGTAGGGAGAGCGGGAGGACACACAATGAGCAGTTCTTC	TRBV19	TRBJ2-1	TRBD2	.
CASRGRTEQFF	TGTGCCAGCAGAGGGAGAACTGAGCAGTTCTTC	TRBV6-5	TRBJ2-1	.	.
CASSKVGENYGYTF	TGTGCCAGCAGCAAAGTCGGGGAGAACTATGGCTACACCTTC	TRBV21-1	TRBJ1-2	.	.
CASMYRFSTDTQYF	TGTGCCAGTATGTACAGGTTCTCCACAGATACGCAGTATTTT	TRBV19	TRBJ2-3	.	.
CASSQEGGPAGDYGYTF	TGCGCCAGCAGCCAAGAGGGGGGGCCGGCAGGGGACTATGGCTACACCTTC	TRBV4-3	TRBJ1-2	.	.
CASGVPLAGWPNEQFF	TGTGCCTCCGGCGTCCCTTTAGCGGGATGGCCAAATGAGCAGTTCTTC	TRBV30	TRBJ2-1	TRBD2	.
CASRLLQGIGTDTQYF	TGTGCCAGCAGATTACTACAGGGAATAGGCACAGATACGCAGTATTTT	TRBV7-2	TRBJ2-3	.	.
CASSFPGLAEEQFF	TGTGCCAGCAGCTTCCCGGGACTAGCGGAGGAGCAGTTCTTC	TRBV7-2	TRBJ2-1	TRBD2	.
CASSILQGPSYGYTF	TGTGCCAGTAGTATATTACAGGGCCCCAGCTATGGCTACACCTTC	TRBV19	TRBJ1-2	.	once
CASSSRQGAYNEQFF	TGTGCCAGCAGTTCGCGTCAGGGGGCCTACAATGAGCAGTTCTTC	TRBV27	TRBJ2-1	TRBD1	.
CSVEAGPSYEQYF	TGCAGCGTTGAGGCAGGGCCCTCCTACGAGCAGTACTTC	TRBV29-1	TRBJ2-7	.	.
CAISESRTGVNQPQHF	TGTGCCATCAGTGAGTCGAGGACAGGGGTAAATCAGCCCCAGCATTTT	TRBV10-3	TRBJ1-5	TRBD1	.
CASSLGGELCEQYF	TGCGCCAGCAGCCTAGGAGGGGAGCTTTGCGAGCAGTACTTC	TRBV4-1	TRBJ2-7	.	.
CASSLLGAGARYNEQFF	TGCGCCAGCAGCCTGTTGGGGGCGGGAGCCCGATACAATGAGCAGTTCTTC	TRBV5-1	TRBJ2-1	.	.
CASSLNRYDEQYF	TGCGCCAGCAGCTTAAACAGGTACGACGAGCAGTACTTC	TRBV5-1	TRBJ2-7	.	.
CASSQTSGRALGCEQFF	TGCGCCAGCAGCCAAACTAGCGGGAGGGCCCTTGGTTGTGAGCAGTTCTTC	TRBV5-1	TRBJ2-1	TRBD2	.
CASSFGKPKQGAVINEQFF	TGTGCCAGCAGTTTCGGGAAACCCAAACAGGGGGCGGTGATCAATGAGCAGTTCTTC	TRBV28	TRBJ2-1	TRBD1	.
CASKRLNRDTDTQYF	TGTGCCAGCAAGCGGCTGAATAGGGACACAGATACGCAGTATTTT	TRBV28	TRBJ2-3	.	.
CASSRVLEGYGYTF	TGTGCCAGCAGCAGGGTCCTTGAGGGCTATGGCTACACCTTC	TRBV7-9	TRBJ1-2	.	few
CASSPNGYEQYF	TGTGCCAGCAGCCCCAACGGCTACGAGCAGTACTTC	TRBV11-2	TRBJ2-7	.	once
CASSPPSGTRGNEQFF	TGTGCCAGCAGTCCACCCTCCGGGACACGAGGGAATGAGCAGTTCTTC	TRBV7-9	TRBJ2-1	.	few
CASRNGGIASYNEQFF	TGTGCCAGCAGGAACGGCGGGATCGCCTCCTACAATGAGCAGTTCTTC	TRBV6-6	TRBJ2-1	.	.
CASSFGHTQYF	TGTGCCAGCAGTTTCGGCCACACGCAGTATTTT	TRBV28	TRBJ2-3	.	.
CASSLVRDRGPQETQYF	TGTGCCAGCAGCTTAGTCCGAGACAGGGGACCCCAAGAGACCCAGTACTTC	TRBV7-6	TRBJ2-5	TRBD1	.
CASSLPPRYGDEKLFF	TGTGCCAGCAGCCTCCCCCCGCGATATGGGGATGAAAAACTGTTTTTT	TRBV28	TRBJ1-4	.	.
CASSSPQGGNTIYF	TGTGCCAGCAGCTCTCCCCAGGGAGGAAACACCATATATTTT	TRBV7-9	TRBJ1-3	.	.
CASSLGFPGYEQYF	TGTGCCAGTAGTCTTGGCTTTCCCGGGTACGAGCAGTACTTC	TRBV19	TRBJ2-7	.	.
CASTPDSGNTIYF	TGTGCCAGCACTCCGGACTCTGGAAACACCATATATTTT	TRBV9	TRBJ1-3	.	.